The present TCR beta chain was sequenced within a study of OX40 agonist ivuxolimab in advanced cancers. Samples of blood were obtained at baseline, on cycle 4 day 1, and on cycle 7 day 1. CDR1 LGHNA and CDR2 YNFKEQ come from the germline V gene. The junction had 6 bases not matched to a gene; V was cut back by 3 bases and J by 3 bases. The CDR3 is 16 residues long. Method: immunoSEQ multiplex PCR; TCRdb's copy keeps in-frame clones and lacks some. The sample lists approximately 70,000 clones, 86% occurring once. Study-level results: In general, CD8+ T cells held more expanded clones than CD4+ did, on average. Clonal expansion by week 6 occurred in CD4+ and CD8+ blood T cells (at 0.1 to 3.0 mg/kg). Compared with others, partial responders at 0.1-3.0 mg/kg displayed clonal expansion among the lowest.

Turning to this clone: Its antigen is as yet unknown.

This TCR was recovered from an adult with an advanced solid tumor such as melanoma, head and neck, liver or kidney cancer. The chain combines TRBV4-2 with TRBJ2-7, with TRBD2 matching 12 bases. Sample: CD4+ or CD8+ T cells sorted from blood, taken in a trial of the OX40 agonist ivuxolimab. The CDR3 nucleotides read TGTGCCAGCAGCCAGGGAACTAGCGGGGGGATCTACGAGCAGTACTTC. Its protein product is CASSQGTSGGIYEQYF.